The 3 T cell receptor beta chains listed next were all sequenced from one sample in a study of patients and donors after allogeneic stem cell transplantation (dated by TCRdb to 2018 to 2021). Libraries were constructed by RT-PCR. The run used a NextSeq 550. The raw public data were reprocessed by TCRdb itself: fastp quality trimming at Q25, MiXCR clonotype calling, in-frame beta chains only. Rows with a matching CDR3 protein are joined into one entry that keeps the most common DNA and genes. The sample contains 920,000 or so distinct CDR3 sequences, 18% of them found a single time. 5% to 6.5% of the sample comes from the top ten. Material for sequencing was blood, either unsorted or a sorted T cell fraction (not recorded which). The receptors originated from a human donor who was either an allogeneic HSCT recipient or a stem cell or donor lymphocyte infusion donor (not recorded which). It is not recorded whose cells these are; they may come from a transplant donor.

This clonotype was seen more than once but under ten times. The chain uses TRBV9 and TRBJ2-1; D remains unclear. CDR1 and CDR2 from the germline V gene are SGDLS and YYNGEE. The CDR3 is 18 amino acids. V shed 0 bases and J shed 0 bases, with 16 bases lying between them. In DNA form, the CDR3 reads TGTGCCAGCAGCGTAGATGTTGGCCGACAACCCTCCTACAATGAGCAGTTCTTC. Encoded protein: CASSVDVGRQPSYNEQFF. The whole variable domain, remainder taken from reference TRBV9 and TRBJ2-1, is DSGVTQTPKHLITATGQRVTLRCSPRSGDLSVYWYQQSLDQGLQFLIQYYNGEERAKGNILERFSAQQFPDLHSELNLSSLELGDSALYFCASSVDVGRQPSYNEQFFGPGTRLTVL.

A few counts support this clonotype. The chain has TRBV6-6 and TRBJ1-1, with D uncertain. The germline V gene encodes CDR1 MNHNY and CDR2 SVGAGI (reference sequence). The CDR3 consists of 11 residues. V was pared by 8 bases and J by 2 bases, with 6 bases between. The CDR3 is CASDYNTEAFF. The CDR3 DNA reads TGTGCCAGCGACTACAACACTGAAGCTTTCTTT.

The V gene is TRBV15, the J gene TRBJ2-3, with 10 bases lining up with TRBD2. The CDR3 has 16 residues. V was pared by 1 base and J by 5 bases, with 6 bases of the junction left unmatched. The germline V gene has CDR1 LNHNV and CDR2 YYDKDF (reference sequence). CDR3 in amino acids: CATSRASGRVVDTQYF. The CDR3 bases are TGTGCCACCAGCAGAGCGAGCGGGAGGGTCGTAGATACGCAGTATTTT.